This entry features one T cell receptor beta chain sequence. This record comes from a study of blood T cells in healthy people across ages. Sample-barcoded 5' priming and a J-beta primer mix drove a second PCR of roughly 7 to 11 cycles. TCRdb reprocessed the 5' RACE reads with MiXCR, giving one entry per CDR3 protein. The sample has hundreds of thousands of distinct CDR3 sequences; approximately 49% are singletons. V was trimmed by 6 bases and J by 6 bases, leaving 11 bases between them. The length of the CDR3 is 12 residues. The germline V gene has CDR1 SGHTA and CDR2 FQGNSA. This TCR was sampled from a woman between 55 and 75 years old in good health. Sequencing was carried out using blood. The chain couples TRBV7-2 to TRBJ1-1; D ambiguous. The chain's CDR3 is CASRVGYAEAFF. The CDR3 DNA is TGTGCCAGCAGGGTCGGGTACGCTGAAGCTTTCTTT.